This T cell receptor (beta chain) came from a study of blood T cell repertoires in COVID-19 (TCRdb year 2020). For the study in its entirety: Samples covering the acute and convalescent phases of COVID-19 were provided by collaborators in the United States, Italy and Spain. The prospective study material was composed of cDNA or gDNA derived from T cells, B-cell-depleted T cells, or PBMCs. Subjects who had been exposed to COVID-19, were actively infected with it, or had recovered from it provided the deeply sampled blood TCRbeta repertoires that made up the dataset. The repertoires were released in a freely available public database meant as a resource for research on the immune response to SARS-CoV-2. The samples were drawn from two sources: the first 160 participants of the ongoing ImmuneRACE study, and over 950 subjects contributed by 6 global collaborators. A de-identified subject ID, COVID-19 status, age in years and sex were almost always included in the sample metadata. Where HLA class I and class II types were available, the types were taken from metadata supplied by the sample provider, not from assay-based typing. General findings and caveats noted by the study authors: Clinical and demographic metadata were provided uncurated, with the amount varying by source and participant.

The collaborating institutions used their own protocols to collect whole blood in K2EDTA tubes. For TCRbeta analysis, collaborators shipped samples as frozen whole blood, isolated PBMCs, or DNA extracted from either of those sample types. Remarks on this clone: The antigen it binds to is not known. The record has no base qualities; no much larger clone is one base away.

TCRbeta CDR3 regions were amplified from genomic DNA using the immunoSEQ Assay, a bias-controlled multiplex PCR. Per the authors' processing: The number of nucleated cells in each sample was estimated from the amplification of reference gene primers within the assay. To quantify the absolute abundance of each unique TCRbeta CDR3 rearrangement, sequence reads were collapsed and filtered. For each sample, productive Simpson clonality was calculated as the square root of Simpson's diversity index over productive rearrangements. TCRdb limited this immuneACCESS table to in-frame rearrangements with V and J called. A share of clones is missing; checked studies link under half to unresolved V genes, and the rest is unexplained. V, J and clone size are those of that table, while D and trimming were read from the DNA. This sample is represented by about 81,000 clones; around 91% of them were singletons. Clones ranked in the top ten supply roughly 2% of the sample.

The clonotype originates from a woman in her 50s in a cohort sampled during active COVID-19. Sequenced material: peripheral blood.

The DNA reads as follows: TGTGCCATCGCCAGCCGGGACTCCTCGGATACGCAGTATTTT. Its amino acids are CAIASRDSSDTQYF. The receptor chain draws on TRBV10-3 and TRBJ2-3; a tentative D call is TRBD2 (6 bases match). In the germline V gene, CDR1 corresponds to ENHRY and CDR2 to SYGVKD. The junction carries 18 bases between V and J, which are trimmed by 8 bases and 6 bases respectively. The CDR3 numbers 14 residues from cysteine through phenylalanine. This entry keeps only the CDR3 DNA: 42 bases, framed from base 1.